Listed here are 29 T cell receptor beta chains from one sample, sequenced in a study of T-cell memory formation after mild COVID-19. TCRdb recomputed calls from the 5' RACE reads with MiXCR, one row per CDR3 protein. The data show fewer than 450,000 distinct CDR3 sequences, approximately 25% seen once. Sequencing was done on a sample of PBMCs or a T cell subset sorted from them (not recorded which). These receptors originate from an adult woman who had mild COVID-19 (a few samples of this study predate the infection). Cell type and time point are not known.

This clonotype has a handful of counts. The chain carries TRBV25-1 and TRBJ1-4; the D gene is possibly TRBD1 (6 bases). This CDR3 spans 15 amino acids. CDR1 is MGHDK, CDR2 SYGVNS, per germline. The V end was cut by 3 bases, the J end by 7 bases, with 15 bases between. As DNA, the CDR3 is TGTGCCAGCAGTGACCCGGGTCCCAGGGGTGAAAAACTGTTTTTT. Translated: CASSDPGPRGEKLFF.

The rearrangement uses TRBV29-1 and TRBJ2-7; D gene ambiguous. The CDR3 has 13 residues. V was clipped by 5 bases and J by 3 bases, with 14 bases between them. Germline loops: CDR1 SQVTM, CDR2 ANQGSEA. The CDR3 DNA follows: TGCAGCGTTAAACAGTCACTACTCTACGAGCAGTACTTC. Amino acid sequence: CSVKQSLLYEQYF.

J is TRBJ2-1 and V is TRBV7-9; D ambiguous. This CDR3 is built from 14 residues. Germline V lookup: CDR1 SEHNR, CDR2 FQNEAQ (reference sequence). V was cut by 2 bases and J by 8 bases, with 13 bases left in between. CDR3 sequence reads: CASSLLGPGDEQFF. The CDR3, as DNA: TGTGCCAGCAGCTTATTGGGCCCGGGCGATGAGCAGTTCTTC.

Written as DNA, the CDR3 is TGTGCCAGCAGCTTAACTAGCGGGGGCGATGAGCAGTTCTTC. This gives the protein CASSLTSGGDEQFF. The chain has TRBV7-6 and TRBJ2-1, with TRBD2 matching 11 bases. The CDR3 sequence is 14 residues long. V was clipped by 2 bases and J by 8 bases; unmatched bases: 2. Germline-derived CDR1 and CDR2 are SGHVS and FNYEAQ.

The V and J genes are TRBV28 and TRBJ2-5; 9 positions match TRBD2. J gave up 0 bases and V 8 bases, and 10 bases lay outside the gene matches. Germline V gene lookup returns CDR1 MDHEN and CDR2 SYDVKM. The CDR3 sequence is 16 residues long. The CDR3 protein is CASSAPGTSYQETQYF. CDR3 nucleotide sequence: TGTGCCAGCTCCGCACCCGGGACTAGCTACCAAGAGACCCAGTACTTC.

Only one count was recorded for this clonotype. The chain employs TRBV24-1 and TRBJ2-3; D remains ambiguous. The V end lost 3 bases, the J end lost 2 bases, and 5 bases lay between the germline ends. The length of the CDR3 is 13 residues. In germline, CDR1 is KGHDR, CDR2 SFDVKD. CDR3 sequence: CATSDPPTDTQYF. CDR3 in DNA: TGTGCCACCAGTGATCCCCCCACAGATACGCAGTATTTT.

V and J are TRBV7-2 and TRBJ2-7, with unresolved D. V was cut by 6 bases and J by 2 bases, with 17 bases left in between. Germline CDR1 is SGHTA and CDR2 is FQGNSA. The CDR3 consists of 15 residues. The CDR3 DNA reads as TGTGCCAGCAGTCCAGAGACACGTCCAACCTACGAGCAGTACTTC. It translates to CASSPETRPTYEQYF.

This chain joins TRBV5-5 and TRBJ1-1; 7 positions agree with TRBD1. This CDR3 comprises 13 residues. J gave up 6 bases and V 7 bases, and 9 bases lay outside the gene matches. Germline V gene lookup returns CDR1 SGHKS and CDR2 YYEKEE (reference sequence). CDR3 sequence reads: CASLSGGGPEAFF. CDR3 bases: TGTGCCAGCCTTTCAGGGGGTGGACCTGAAGCTTTCTTT.

This clonotype was observed a few times. The genes are TRBV12-3 or TRBV12-4 and TRBJ1-1; D ambiguous. V lost 9 bases, J lost 2 bases, and 22 bases lay in between. The CDR3 is 16 amino acids. This chain's CDR3 is CASMSFLGQNNTEAFF. The CDR3 DNA sequence: TGTGCCAGTATGTCTTTTTTAGGGCAGAACAACACTGAAGCTTTCTTT.

This clonotype has more than one count but fewer than ten. This chain uses TRBV5-1 with TRBJ2-7; 7 nucleotides line up with TRBD1. The germline V gene encodes CDR1 SGHRS and CDR2 YFSETQ. Losses at the gene ends were 3 bases for V and 1 base for J; bases not matched to a gene: 10. The CDR3 runs 16 residues. Written as DNA, the CDR3 is TGCGCCAGCAGCTCCTCAGGGGACAGCCTATCCTACGAGCAGTACTTC. Its translation is CASSSSGDSLSYEQYF. The entire variable domain, with the rest obtained from reference TRBV5-1 and TRBJ2-7, is as follows: KAGVTQTPRYLIKTRGQQVTLSCSPISGHRSVSWYQQTPGQGLQFLFEYFSETQRNKGNFPGRFSGRQFSNSRSEMNVSTLELGDSALYLCASSSSGDSLSYEQYFGPGTRLTVT.

There are a few counts of this clonotype. The rearrangement joins TRBV7-2 to TRBJ1-6, with no clear D. Germline CDR1 reads SGHTA; CDR2 reads FQGNSA. V lost 4 bases to trimming and J lost 2 bases, with 12 bases between them. There are 16 residues in the CDR3. This CDR3 reads CASSSLWPPYNSPLHF. In nucleotides, the CDR3 is TGTGCCAGCAGCTCCCTATGGCCACCCTATAATTCACCCCTCCACTTT.

V usage is TRBV4-1 and J usage is TRBJ2-7; D unresolved. Trimming took 1 base from V and 0 from J, leaving 13 bases between them. The CDR3 length is 16 residues. Germline-derived CDR1 and CDR2 are MGHRA and YSYEKL. CDR3 protein: CASSQVVTVPSYEQYF. The CDR3 DNA is TGCGCCAGCAGCCAAGTAGTGACTGTCCCCTCCTACGAGCAGTACTTC.

The gene calls are TRBV7-9 and TRBJ2-1, with TRBD2 identical over 7 bases. Germline V gene sequence: CDR1 SEHNR, CDR2 FQNEAQ (reference sequence). The CDR3 covers 12 residues. V was clipped by 3 bases and J by 10 bases; unmatched bases: 3. CDR3 sequence (DNA): TGTGCCAGCAGCTTCCAAGCGGGAGAGCAGTTCTTC. Translating gives CASSFQAGEQFF.

The rearrangement links TRBV12-3 or TRBV12-4 to TRBJ2-1, with 9 bases aligning to TRBD2. J was trimmed by 4 bases and V by 5 bases; bases with no gene match: 9. The CDR3 runs to 16 residues. CDR3 residues: CASSTAAGGLYNEQFF. Written as DNA, the CDR3 is TGTGCCAGCAGTACCGCAGCGGGGGGCCTATACAATGAGCAGTTCTTC.

V usage is TRBV5-1 and J usage is TRBJ2-7, with 8 bases aligning to TRBD1. The CDR3 loop spans 15 amino acids. V lost 4 bases to trimming and J lost 0 bases; unmatched junction nucleotides: 6. Germline V gene data show CDR1 as SGHRS and CDR2 as YFSETQ. The CDR3 here is CASSPGQGISYEQYF. The DNA of the CDR3 is TGCGCCAGCAGCCCCGGACAGGGAATCTCCTACGAGCAGTACTTC.

Regarding this clonotype: The junction departs from germline at one end; a sequencing error may be responsible. This chain connects TRBV7-2 to TRBJ2-1; a possible D gene is TRBD1 (5 bases). CDR3 length equals 12 residues. In germline, CDR1 is SGHTA, CDR2 FQGNSA. For the CDR3, the DNA is TGCGCCAGCAGCTTACAGGACAATGAGCAGTTCTTC. Translation gives CASSLQDNEQFF.

This sequence joins TRBV18 and TRBJ2-7; TRBD1 might be the D (6 bases). Germline values: CDR1 KGHSH, CDR2 LQKENI. The CDR3 loop spans 14 amino acids. Deletions cut 4 bases from V and 1 base from J, with 11 bases between. The CDR3 loop is CASSQLDSSYEQYF. The CDR3 coding sequence is TGTGCCAGCTCACAGCTGGACAGTTCCTACGAGCAGTACTTC.

This clonotype appeared a few times. V and J are TRBV15 and TRBJ2-7; D tentatively reads TRBD1 or TRBD2 (6 bases each). CDR3 length: 15 amino acids. The ends were cut back, 0 bases at V and 3 bases at J, with 12 bases in the middle. The V gene's germline CDR1 is LNHNV and CDR2 YYDKDF (reference sequence). For the CDR3, the DNA is TGTGCCACCAGCAGAGATACCGGGGGCGGCTACGAGCAGTACTTC. It encodes CATSRDTGGGYEQYF.

The V and J genes are TRBV18 and TRBJ1-2; 8 bases map to TRBD1. The length of the CDR3 is 13 residues. Germline CDR1 reads KGHSH; CDR2 reads LQKENI. V shed 6 bases and J 7 bases; nucleotides not matched to a gene: 7. The CDR3 DNA follows: TGTGCCAGCTCCCATGAGACAGGGGTTGGCTACACCTTC. It specifies CASSHETGVGYTF.

The CDR3 nucleotides read TGTGCCAGCAGTTTGGTCCCACACAATGAGCAGTTCTTC. It codes for CASSLVPHNEQFF. The chain uses TRBV27 and TRBJ2-1; no reliable D call. The length of the CDR3 is 13 residues. V lost 3 bases to trimming and J lost 5 bases, with 8 bases between them. Germline-derived CDR1 and CDR2 are MNHEY and SMNVEV (reference sequence).

V usage is TRBV7-9 and J usage is TRBJ2-5; tentative D call: TRBD1 (7 bases). Germline CDR1 and CDR2: SEHNR and FQNEAQ (reference sequence). This CDR3 has 13 residues. The ends were cut back, 7 bases at V and 5 bases at J, with 14 bases in the middle. The CDR3 protein is CASNSGGQETQYF. The CDR3 bases are TGTGCCAGCAATTCAGGGGGGCAGGAGACCCAGTACTTC.

This clonotype appeared a few times. V usage is TRBV20-1 and J usage is TRBJ2-7, with 7 bases aligning to TRBD1. The trim removed 4 bases at V and 1 base at J, leaving 1 base unmatched. This CDR3 region has 12 residues. Per the germline V gene, CDR1 is DFQATT and CDR2 is SNEGSKA (reference sequence). The CDR3 sequence: CSAKGQSYEQYF. CDR3 in DNA: TGCAGTGCTAAGGGACAGTCCTACGAGCAGTACTTC.

This rearrangement joins TRBV4-2 to TRBJ2-7; D is unclear. The germline CDR1 and CDR2 sequences are LGHNA and YNFKEQ. The CDR3 is 12 residues long. The V and J ends lost 0 bases and 7 bases respectively, with 7 bases between them. In DNA, the CDR3 is TGTGCCAGCAGCCAAGATCTGGGGGAGCAGTACTTC. It codes for CASSQDLGEQYF.

The chain joins TRBV4-2 to TRBJ1-2; D uncertain. There are 16 residues in the CDR3. Germline V gene data show CDR1 as LGHNA and CDR2 as YNFKEQ. V lost 0 bases and J 4 bases, leaving 15 bases between the germline ends. CDR3 amino acids: CASSQDWPEKLYGYTF. The CDR3 DNA reads as TGTGCCAGCAGCCAAGATTGGCCAGAGAAACTCTATGGCTACACCTTC.

The V call is TRBV20-1, the J call TRBJ1-5; no reliable D call. Looked up from germline, CDR1 is DFQATT and CDR2 is SNEGSKA (reference sequence). This CDR3 region has 13 residues. Trimming stripped 1 base from V and 9 bases from J, with 13 bases between. CDR3 sequence: CSARVGPPGPQHF. CDR3 bases: TGCAGTGCTAGAGTAGGGCCCCCAGGGCCCCAGCATTTT.

Only a few counts were recorded for this clonotype. V usage is TRBV7-6 and J usage is TRBJ2-1, with 8 positions matching TRBD2. With V trimmed by 6 bases and J by 1 base, 5 bases remained unmatched. Germline CDR1 reads SGHVS; CDR2 reads FNYEAQ. The CDR3 runs to 15 residues. The CDR3, as DNA: TGTGCCAGCAGTTATGGACTAGCATCCTACAATGAGCAGTTCTTC. Translating it yields CASSYGLASYNEQFF.

This clonotype came up a few times. The J gene is TRBJ2-3, the V gene TRBV5-5, with 9 nucleotides matching TRBD1. The CDR3 runs 16 residues. Germline loops: CDR1 SGHKS, CDR2 YYEKEE (reference sequence). V shed 3 bases, J shed 4 bases, and the junction held 9 bases outside the gene matches. CDR3 region: CASSSGQGSYADTQYF. The CDR3 bases are TGTGCCAGCAGCTCCGGACAGGGGAGCTACGCAGATACGCAGTATTTT.

The rearrangement uses TRBV4-1 and TRBJ1-2; D perhaps matches TRBD1 (5 bases). Germline CDR1 MGHRA, CDR2 YSYEKL. Trimming shortened V by 0 bases and J by 6 bases, and 8 bases separated the two germline ends. There are 13 residues in the CDR3. This CDR3 reads CASSQDTGNGYTF. CDR3 DNA sequence: TGCGCCAGCAGCCAAGATACAGGTAATGGCTACACCTTC.

V and J are TRBV20-1 and TRBJ1-4; D not resolved. V lost 3 bases, J lost 1 base, and 21 bases lay in between. In germline, CDR1 is DFQATT, CDR2 SNEGSKA (reference sequence). The CDR3 runs 18 residues. The CDR3 DNA reads as TGCAGTGCTAGCTTCGAAGGCAGCTTTTCGGTAACTAATGAAAAACTGTTTTTT. Residues: CSASFEGSFSVTNEKLFF.